The clone carrying this T cell receptor beta chain was counted a few times. No antigen is known for it. TCRdb used MiXCR to reprocess the RT-PCR reads, holding one entry per CDR3 protein. The data contain over 800,000 distinct CDR3 sequences, less than 25% of them singletons. The data were obtained in a study of response to subunit inactivated influenza vaccine. Notes on the study in general: The authors offered the suggestion that each seasonal influenza vaccination recruits few new T cells.

Germline-derived CDR1 and CDR2 are DFQATT and SNEGSKA (reference sequence). V gave up 4 bases and J gave up 5 bases, with 8 bases separating them. This CDR3 spans 11 amino acids. The specimen comprised PBMCs from blood, sampled 5 days after vaccination. The sequence was obtained from a man in his fifties who received an inactivated influenza vaccine. The genes are TRBV20-1 and TRBJ2-5; TRBD2 might be the D (5 bases). CDR3 sequence: CSATRRETQYF. CDR3 DNA: TGCAGTGCTACCCGGAGGGAGACCCAGTACTTC.